One T cell receptor beta chain is described in this entry. Original analysis: Nucleated cell counts were estimated from reference gene primer amplification. TCRdb's copy holds only in-frame clones and misses some; the assay was immunoSEQ multiplex PCR. Clone size and V and J calls were adopted from that table, with D and trimming inferred from the DNA. The sample shows roughly 230,000 clones, 89% of them seen only once. These data belong to a study of blood T cell repertoires in COVID-19. Across the whole study: The study drew acute and convalescent COVID-19 samples from the United States, Italy and Spain.

The CDR3 is 15 amino acids. Germline trimming cut 0 bases from V and 7 bases from J; bases unmatched to any gene: 5. Germline CDR1 reads SGHVS; CDR2 reads FQNEAQ. This clonotype originated in a woman aged 40 to 50 who had recovered from COVID-19. Sequences were obtained from peripheral blood. The chain combines TRBV7-8 with TRBJ1-4; 7 bases agree with TRBD1. CDR3 in DNA: TGTGCCAGCAGCTTAGCGTCGGCAGGGGGTGAAAAACTGTTTTTT. Protein product: CASSLASAGGEKLFF. The full variable domain, rest sourced from reference TRBV7-8 and TRBJ1-4, is GAGVSQSPRYKVAKRGQDVALRCDPISGHVSLFWYQQALGQGPEFLTYFQNEAQLDKSGLPSDRFFAERPEGSVSTLKIQRTQQEDSAVYLCASSLASAGGEKLFFGSGTQLSVL.